This T cell receptor (beta chain) comes out of a study of blood T cell repertoires in COVID-19. Under the authors' procedure: Reference gene primer amplification gave estimated nucleated cell counts. TCRdb keeps only in-frame clones here, not all; method: immunoSEQ multiplex PCR. V and J calls and clone size are as listed in that table; D and trimming were resolved from the DNA. The sample contains 70,000 to 95,000 clones, around 85% of which appear only once. With 3 bases removed from V and 0 bases from J, the gap between germline ends came to 6 bases. Germline CDR1 reads SGHNT; CDR2 reads YYREEE (reference sequence). The CDR3 has 14 amino acids.

This chain links TRBV5-4 with TRBJ1-4; D is unresolved. This clonotype was obtained from a woman in her seventies with active or convalescent COVID-19. The sample taken for sequencing was peripheral blood. This CDR3 reads CASSSGTTNEKLFF. The CDR3 DNA is TGTGCCAGCAGCTCCGGGACAACTAATGAAAAACTGTTTTTT.